Listed below are T cell receptor beta chains from one sample, sequenced in a study of early T cells in non-severe SARS-CoV-2 infection. MiXCR, applied by TCRdb to the 5' RACE reads, yields one record per CDR3 protein. The sample lists over 85,000 distinct CDR3 sequences, 15% to 20% occurring once. Sequencing was performed on whole blood. These receptors all stem from an adult who was a healthcare worker with PCR-confirmed SARS-CoV-2 infection or an uninfected control (not recorded which). The CDR3 runs from the conserved cysteine through the conserved F or W. A D gene is named only where the DNA matches it firmly. Not all rows give a size; the values are once, few, many and, for expanded clones, a class.

TRBJ2-3	-	few	TRBV11-3	CASSQRLGTDTQYF	TGTGCCAGCAGCCAACGACTAGGCACAGATACGCAGTATTTT
TRBJ2-1	-	-	TRBV20-1	CSARVARGLYNEQFF	TGCAGTGCTAGAGTCGCCAGGGGCCTTTACAATGAGCAGTTCTTC
TRBJ2-5	TRBD2	-	TRBV7-9	CASSLGISGAQETQYF	TGTGCCAGCAGCTTAGGCATTAGCGGGGCCCAAGAGACCCAGTACTTC
TRBJ2-7	-	many	TRBV30	CAWTDYYEQYF	TGTGCCTGGACAGACTACTACGAGCAGTACTTC
TRBJ2-6	-	few	TRBV20-1	CSASSGANVLTF	TGCAGTGCTAGCTCTGGGGCCAACGTCCTGACTTTC
TRBJ1-1	-	-	TRBV27	CASRGVDTEAFF	TGTGCCAGCAGGGGCGTGGACACTGAAGCTTTCTTT
TRBJ2-1	TRBD2	once	TRBV7-9	CASSRTGTSGMWFF	TGTGCCAGCAGCCGAACCGGGACTAGCGGGATGTGGTTCTTC
TRBJ2-7	-	many	TRBV6-2/TRBV6-3	CASSYYGAYYEQYF	TGTGCCAGCAGTTACTACGGGGCTTACTACGAGCAGTACTTC
TRBJ2-7	-	-	TRBV5-6	CASSLAAYEQYF	TGTGCCAGCAGCTTGGCGGCTTACGAGCAGTACTTC
TRBJ2-1	TRBD1	few	TRBV3-1	CASRARDRGYNEQFF	TGTGCCAGCAGGGCCCGGGACAGGGGCTACAATGAGCAGTTCTTC
TRBJ2-1	TRBD2	many	TRBV28	CASSFMREGREQFF	TGTGCCAGCAGTTTTATGCGGGAGGGACGAGAGCAGTTCTTC